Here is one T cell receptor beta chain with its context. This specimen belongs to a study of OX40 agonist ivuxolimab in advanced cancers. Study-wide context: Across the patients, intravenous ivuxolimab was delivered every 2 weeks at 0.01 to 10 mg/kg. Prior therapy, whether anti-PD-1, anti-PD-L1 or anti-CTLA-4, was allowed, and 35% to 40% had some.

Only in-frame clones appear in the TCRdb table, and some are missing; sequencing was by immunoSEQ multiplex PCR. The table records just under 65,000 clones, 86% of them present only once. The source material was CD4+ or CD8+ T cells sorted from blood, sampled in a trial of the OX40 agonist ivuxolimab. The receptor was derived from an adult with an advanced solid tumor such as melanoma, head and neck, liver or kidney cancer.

CDR3 nucleotide sequence: TGCGCCAGCAGCTCGGGGAGCATCTCTGGGGAGACCCAGTACTTC. Its translation is CASSSGSISGETQYF. The V and J genes are TRBV5-1 and TRBJ2-5, with D perhaps matching TRBD2 (5 bases). The germline V and J ends were trimmed by 3 bases and 5 bases, with 17 bases remaining between them. Germline V gives CDR1 SGHRS, CDR2 YFSETQ. The CDR3 has 15 residues.